This is a list of T cell receptor beta chains from one sample in a study of blood T cells in healthy people across ages. Via MiXCR, TCRdb re-called the 5' RACE reads, giving one row per CDR3 protein. The table shows about 800,000 distinct CDR3 sequences, with more than 45% occurring only once. The sequenced material came from blood. These receptors originate from a young man in good health. Each CDR3 is given with its conserved first and last residue. A D gene is named only where the DNA matches it firmly. A row's size may be missing; if present it is once, few, many or a size class.

cdr3_aa: CASAETLNYEQYF; cdr3_nt: TGTGCCAGTGCCGAGACACTGAATTACGAGCAGTACTTC; clone_size: few; d_call: NA; j_call: TRBJ2-7; v_call: TRBV6-1
cdr3_aa: CSATQGLPYGYTF; cdr3_nt: TGCAGTGCTACTCAGGGGCTTCCCTATGGCTACACCTTC; clone_size: NA; d_call: NA; j_call: TRBJ1-2; v_call: TRBV20-1
cdr3_aa: CASSYFIRFGTEAFF; cdr3_nt: TGTGCCAGCAGTTACTTTATTCGCTTTGGCACTGAAGCTTTCTTT; clone_size: few; d_call: NA; j_call: TRBJ1-1; v_call: TRBV6-5
cdr3_aa: CASSWMGAFRINEQFF; cdr3_nt: TGCGCCAGCAGCTGGATGGGGGCATTTAGGATAAATGAGCAGTTCTTC; clone_size: once; d_call: NA; j_call: TRBJ2-1; v_call: TRBV5-1
cdr3_aa: CASSHPSPGNEQFF; cdr3_nt: TGTGCCAGCAGCCACCCGAGCCCGGGAAATGAGCAGTTCTTC; clone_size: few; d_call: NA; j_call: TRBJ2-1; v_call: TRBV14
cdr3_aa: CASSGNYGYEQYF; cdr3_nt: TGTGCCAGCAGCGGTAATTATGGCTACGAGCAGTACTTC; clone_size: few; d_call: NA; j_call: TRBJ2-7; v_call: TRBV3-1
cdr3_aa: CASGLTGADAGELFF; cdr3_nt: TGTGCTAGTGGCCTGACAGGGGCGGACGCCGGGGAGCTGTTTTTT; clone_size: once; d_call: TRBD1; j_call: TRBJ2-2; v_call: TRBV12-5
cdr3_aa: CASSLWRGGNGLTQYF; cdr3_nt: TGTGCCAGCAGCTTATGGCGCGGGGGCAATGGGTTGACCCAGTACTTC; clone_size: NA; d_call: NA; j_call: TRBJ2-5; v_call: TRBV7-2
cdr3_aa: CASSFGLAGVSTDTQYF; cdr3_nt: TGTGCCAGCAGCTTCGGTCTAGCGGGGGTGAGCACAGATACGCAGTATTTT; clone_size: NA; d_call: TRBD2; j_call: TRBJ2-3; v_call: TRBV7-2
cdr3_aa: CSAPTRDRGLGGYTF; cdr3_nt: TGCAGTGCTCCTACCCGGGACAGGGGGCTGGGAGGCTACACCTTC; clone_size: NA; d_call: TRBD1; j_call: TRBJ1-2; v_call: TRBV20-1
cdr3_aa: CAVSGSQETQYF; cdr3_nt: TGTGCGGTAAGCGGGAGTCAAGAGACCCAGTACTTC; clone_size: NA; d_call: TRBD2; j_call: TRBJ2-5; v_call: TRBV7-9
cdr3_aa: CASRANTEAFF; cdr3_nt: TGTGCCAGCAGGGCGAACACTGAAGCTTTCTTT; clone_size: NA; d_call: NA; j_call: TRBJ1-1; v_call: TRBV11-1
cdr3_aa: CASSLGGGEVNGYTF; cdr3_nt: TGTGCCAGCAGCTTAGGAGGAGGGGAGGTGAATGGCTACACCTTC; clone_size: NA; d_call: NA; j_call: TRBJ1-2; v_call: TRBV7-9
cdr3_aa: CAWSYGGGYEQYF; cdr3_nt: TGTGCCTGGAGTTATGGGGGGGGGTACGAGCAGTACTTC; clone_size: once; d_call: TRBD2; j_call: TRBJ2-7; v_call: TRBV30
cdr3_aa: CASGLAFTDTQYF; cdr3_nt: TGTGCCAGCGGGCTCGCGTTCACAGATACGCAGTATTTT; clone_size: few; d_call: NA; j_call: TRBJ2-3; v_call: TRBV28
cdr3_aa: CSAPSSSSGYQPQHF; cdr3_nt: TGCAGTGCCCCTTCATCTTCTAGCGGGTATCAGCCCCAGCATTTT; clone_size: NA; d_call: NA; j_call: TRBJ1-5; v_call: TRBV20-1
cdr3_aa: CAWRRGHYGYTF; cdr3_nt: TGTGCCTGGAGAAGGGGGCACTATGGCTACACCTTC; clone_size: NA; d_call: TRBD1; j_call: TRBJ1-2; v_call: TRBV30
cdr3_aa: CASSLGGANNEQFF; cdr3_nt: TGTGCCAGCAGCTTAGGAGGGGCGAACAATGAGCAGTTCTTC; clone_size: NA; d_call: NA; j_call: TRBJ2-1; v_call: TRBV7-2
cdr3_aa: CASSFGRTDTQYF; cdr3_nt: TGTGCCAGCAGCTTCGGCCGCACAGATACGCAGTATTTT; clone_size: once; d_call: NA; j_call: TRBJ2-3; v_call: TRBV7-9
cdr3_aa: CASTRGTGASAGYEQYF; cdr3_nt: TGTGCCAGCACCCGAGGTACAGGAGCTTCGGCAGGCTACGAGCAGTACTTC; clone_size: few; d_call: NA; j_call: TRBJ2-7; v_call: TRBV6-2/TRBV6-3
cdr3_aa: CAITGDKGPDGYTF; cdr3_nt: TGTGCCATCACCGGGGACAAGGGTCCCGATGGCTACACCTTC; clone_size: NA; d_call: NA; j_call: TRBJ1-2; v_call: TRBV10-3
cdr3_aa: CASSFDRSTDTQYF; cdr3_nt: TGTGCCAGCAGTTTCGATCGGAGCACAGATACGCAGTATTTT; clone_size: NA; d_call: NA; j_call: TRBJ2-3; v_call: TRBV12-3/TRBV12-4
cdr3_aa: CSARSGNTIYF; cdr3_nt: TGCAGTGCTAGAAGTGGAAACACCATATATTTT; clone_size: NA; d_call: NA; j_call: TRBJ1-3; v_call: TRBV20-1
cdr3_aa: CASSPALPGVGQYF; cdr3_nt: TGTGCCAGCAGTCCGGCGCTCCCCGGAGTTGGGCAGTACTTC; clone_size: NA; d_call: NA; j_call: TRBJ2-7; v_call: TRBV7-9
cdr3_aa: CASSQVSRDPESTEAFF; cdr3_nt: TGCGCCAGCAGCCAAGTTAGTCGGGACCCCGAGAGTACTGAAGCTTTCTTT; clone_size: NA; d_call: NA; j_call: TRBJ1-1; v_call: TRBV4-1
cdr3_aa: CASSRTGVVGAFF; cdr3_nt: TGTGCCAGCAGTCGGACAGGAGTGGTGGGAGCTTTCTTT; clone_size: NA; d_call: TRBD1; j_call: TRBJ1-1; v_call: TRBV12-3/TRBV12-4
cdr3_aa: CSAPGTAYNEQYF; cdr3_nt: TGCAGTGCTCCCGGGACAGCCTACAATGAGCAGTACTTC; clone_size: NA; d_call: TRBD1; j_call: TRBJ2-5; v_call: TRBV20-1
cdr3_aa: CASSGGRRAETQYF; cdr3_nt: TGTGCCAGTTCGGGGGGAAGGCGGGCAGAGACCCAGTACTTC; clone_size: NA; d_call: TRBD2; j_call: TRBJ2-5; v_call: TRBV19
cdr3_aa: CASSPLRSYTQYF; cdr3_nt: TGTGCCAGCAGCCCCCTTCGGTCTTATACGCAGTATTTT; clone_size: NA; d_call: NA; j_call: TRBJ2-3; v_call: TRBV7-8
cdr3_aa: CASSFSPGLWRSEQYF; cdr3_nt: TGTGCCAGCAGTTTTTCCCCGGGACTTTGGAGGTCCGAGCAGTACTTC; clone_size: NA; d_call: NA; j_call: TRBJ2-7; v_call: TRBV12-3/TRBV12-4
cdr3_aa: CSATKGKETQYF; cdr3_nt: TGCAGTGCCACTAAGGGGAAAGAGACCCAGTACTTC; clone_size: NA; d_call: NA; j_call: TRBJ2-5; v_call: TRBV20-1
cdr3_aa: CASSGTGGRRKQFF; cdr3_nt: TGTGCCAGCAGCGGGACAGGAGGAAGGCGTAAGCAGTTCTTC; clone_size: NA; d_call: TRBD1; j_call: TRBJ2-1; v_call: TRBV7-2
cdr3_aa: CASSQEGWSLLDTQYF; cdr3_nt: TGTGCCAGCAGCCAAGAGGGTTGGAGTCTTCTAGATACGCAGTATTTT; clone_size: few; d_call: NA; j_call: TRBJ2-3; v_call: TRBV4-2
cdr3_aa: CASSAGLWDYGYTF; cdr3_nt: TGCGCCAGCAGCGCCGGGCTCTGGGACTATGGCTACACCTTC; clone_size: many; d_call: NA; j_call: TRBJ1-2; v_call: TRBV5-1
cdr3_aa: CASSSQARTLALTPWSLREQFF; cdr3_nt: TGTGCCAGCAGTTCACAAGCCAGGACTCTTGCCTTAACCCCATGGAGCTTACGTGAGCAGTTCTTC; clone_size: NA; d_call: NA; j_call: TRBJ2-1; v_call: TRBV6-2/TRBV6-3
cdr3_aa: CSARPVLAQYF; cdr3_nt: TGCAGTGCTAGGCCCGTTTTGGCCCAGTACTTC; clone_size: NA; d_call: NA; j_call: TRBJ2-5; v_call: TRBV20-1
cdr3_aa: CASSRTLAGFYNEQFF; cdr3_nt: TGTGCCAGCAGCCGCACACTAGCGGGGTTCTACAATGAGCAGTTCTTC; clone_size: NA; d_call: TRBD2; j_call: TRBJ2-1; v_call: TRBV14
cdr3_aa: CSAEVSGVRAEQYF; cdr3_nt: TGCAGTGCAGAGGTTAGCGGAGTGCGGGCCGAGCAGTACTTC; clone_size: NA; d_call: NA; j_call: TRBJ2-7; v_call: TRBV20-1
cdr3_aa: CASSSGGTVNQPQHF; cdr3_nt: TGTGCCAGCAGCTCAGGAGGGACAGTTAATCAACCCCAGCATTTT; clone_size: NA; d_call: TRBD1; j_call: TRBJ1-5; v_call: TRBV11-2
cdr3_aa: CATSARAKYNSPLHF; cdr3_nt: TGTGCCACCAGTGCCAGGGCCAAGTATAATTCACCCCTCCACTTT; clone_size: few; d_call: NA; j_call: TRBJ1-6; v_call: TRBV15
cdr3_aa: CASSQVLAYTDTQYF; cdr3_nt: TGTGCCAGCAGCCAAGTGCTAGCTTACACAGATACGCAGTATTTT; clone_size: NA; d_call: NA; j_call: TRBJ2-3; v_call: TRBV3-1
cdr3_aa: CASSQQGGDTEAFF; cdr3_nt: TGTGCCAGCAGCCAACAGGGTGGGGACACTGAAGCTTTCTTT; clone_size: NA; d_call: NA; j_call: TRBJ1-1; v_call: TRBV7-9
cdr3_aa: CSARQPRDSDTQYF; cdr3_nt: TGCAGTGCTAGACAACCCAGGGATTCGGATACGCAGTATTTT; clone_size: NA; d_call: NA; j_call: TRBJ2-3; v_call: TRBV20-1